The 20 T cell receptor delta chains below come from one sample, sequenced in a study of gammadelta T cells in human blood. TCRdb reanalysed the RT-PCR reads with CATT. The data contain roughly 500 delta-chain clones, nearly 65% of them seen just once; the ten biggest clones take up around 42%. The specimen sequenced was non-Vgamma9Vdelta2 gamma-delta T cells from fetal blood. Source of these receptors: a human fetus.

Details on this clone: TCRdb shows a much larger clone's protein in place of this DNA's translation, and the two differ at residue 3, likely through a read error; the protein shown is translated from the DNA. This chain uses TRDV2 with TRDJ3; 9 nucleotides match TRDD3. The germline CDR1 and CDR2 sequences are GEAIGNYY and EKD. This CDR3 is built from 16 residues. CDR3 residues: CAFDWGSSWDTRQMFF. The CDR3, as DNA: TGTGCCTTTGACTGGGGGAGCTCCTGGGACACCCGACAGATGTTTTTC.

As concerns this clone: A read error is likely here: a far larger clone is one base away. Other DNA sequences in the sample encode the same CDR3. V and J are TRDV1 and TRDJ2; 10 bases map to TRDD3. Per the germline V gene, CDR1 is TSWWSYY and CDR2 is QGS. This CDR3 comprises 17 residues. In DNA form, the CDR3 reads TGTGCTCTTGGGGAAGGGGGATACGTGGCTTTGACAGCACAGCTCTTCTTT. Amino acid sequence: CALGEGGYVALTAQLFF.

In the case of this clone: Given a far larger clone just one base away, this is likely a sequencing read error. The rearrangement joins TRDV2 to TRDJ3; no clear D. Looked up from germline, CDR1 is GEAIGNYY and CDR2 is EKD. The CDR3 sequence is 17 residues long. Trimming took 1 base from V and 0 from J, leaving 9 bases between them. This CDR3 reads CACDTAGSSWDTRQMFF. Written as DNA, the CDR3 is TGTGCCTGTGACACGGCGGGCAGCTCCTGGGACACCCGACAGATGTTTTTC.

This clone qualifies as medium-sized. Distinct nucleotide sequences in the sample also encode this CDR3. This rearrangement joins TRDV2 to TRDJ3; 9 positions agree with TRDD3. The V gene's germline CDR1 is GEAIGNYY and CDR2 EKD. The CDR3 consists of 19 residues. The V gene end was trimmed by 1 base and the J gene end by 0 bases; junction bases not matched to a gene: 6. The CDR3 nucleotides read TGTGCCTGTGACACAGGGTACTGGGGGAGCTCCTGGGACACCCGACAGATGTTTTTC. Translated, it gives CACDTGYWGSSWDTRQMFF.

Details on this clone: Given a far larger clone just one base away, this is likely a sequencing read error. The same CDR3 is also encoded by other DNA sequences in this sample. The chain is built from TRDV1 and TRDJ2; 10 bases are shared with TRDD3. This CDR3 contains 17 residues. From germline, CDR1 is TSWWSYY and CDR2 QGS. CDR3 sequence (DNA): TGTGCTCTCGGGGAAGGGGGATACGTGGCTTTGACAGCACAACTCTTCTTT. Translated: CALGEGGYVALTAQLFF.

Comment on this clone: A far larger clone is off by one base, so a read error is likely. The chain is built from TRDV2 and TRDJ3; 9 nucleotides match TRDD3. Germline loops: CDR1 GEAIGNYY, CDR2 EKD. This CDR3 is built from 15 residues. CDR3 coding DNA: TGTGCCTGTGACTGGGGGATATGGGACCCCCGACAGATGTTTTTC. It encodes CACDWGIWDPRQMFF.

By share, this clone counts as hyperexpanded. This same CDR3 is encoded by further DNA sequences in the sample. This rearrangement joins TRDV2 to TRDJ3; 13 positions agree with TRDD3. The J segment lost 0 bases and the V segment lost 2 bases, leaving 3 bases of the junction unmatched. CDR3 length: 19 residues. Germline V gives CDR1 GEAIGNYY, CDR2 EKD. CDR3 sequence (DNA): TGTGCCTGTGACAAATACTGGGGGATACGCTCCTGGGACACCCGACAGATGTTTTTC. This encodes CACDKYWGIRSWDTRQMFF.

A word on this clone: Since a far larger clone is one base different, this is likely a read error. The V and J genes are TRDV2 and TRDJ3; 9 nucleotides align to TRDD3. The CDR3 runs to 17 residues. Germline CDR1 and CDR2: GEAIGNYY and EKD. CDR3 nucleotide sequence: TGTGCCCGTGACAGTACTGGGGGATCCTGGGACACCCGACAGATGTTTTTC. Translated: CARDSTGGSWDTRQMFF.

Within the sample, this clone is large. The rearrangement uses TRDV2 and TRDJ2; 7 bases are shared with TRDD3. CDR3 length: 14 amino acids. The V gene end was trimmed by 0 bases and the J gene end by 3 bases; junction bases not matched to a gene: 0. CDR1 is GEAIGNYY and CDR2 is EKD in the germline V gene. Here the CDR3 DNA reads TGTGCCTGTGACACCTGGGGGATGACAGCACAACTCTTCTTT. This translates into CACDTWGMTAQLFF.

On this clone itself: A much larger clone lies one base from this, so it may be a read error. The V and J genes are TRDV1 and TRDJ3; the match to TRDD3 covers 9 bases. Germline loops: CDR1 TSWWSYY, CDR2 QGS. J was trimmed by 0 bases and V by 2 bases; bases with no gene match: 5. The CDR3 extends over 19 amino acids. This CDR3 reads CALGERGYAYSWDTRQMFF. The CDR3 DNA reads TGTGCTCTTGGGGAAAGGGGATACGCGTACTCCTGGGACACCCGACAGATGTTTTTC.

As to this clone: One base separates it from a far larger clone, so it is likely a read error. This CDR3 is also generated by other DNA sequences in the sample. The rearrangement joins TRDV2 to TRDJ3; the match to TRDD3 covers 7 bases. Germline CDR1 is GEAIGNYY and CDR2 is EKD. V dropped 3 bases and J dropped 1; count of bases not matched to a gene: 2. The CDR3 runs 16 residues. CDR3 sequence (DNA): TGTGCCTGTGACTGGGGGAGTTCCTGGGACACCCGACAGATGTTTTTC. Translation: CACDWGSSWDTRQMFF.

Worth noting for this clone: One base separates it from a far larger clone, so it is likely a read error. This CDR3 is also generated by other DNA sequences in the sample. The chain links TRDV2 to TRDJ3; D may be TRDD3 (6 bases). The CDR3 covers 18 residues. CDR1 and CDR2 from the germline V gene are GEAIGNYY and EKD. The CDR3 is CACDTTDTTSWDTRQMFF. The CDR3 coding sequence is TGTGCCTGTGACACGACCGATACGACCTCCTGGGACACCCGCCAGATGTTTTTC.

To note about this clone: A read error likely explains this, since a far larger clone differs by one base. The chain combines TRDV2 with TRDJ1, with TRDD3 identical over 11 bases. Germline V gene sequence: CDR1 GEAIGNYY, CDR2 EKD. CDR3 length: 18 amino acids. The V segment lost 5 bases and the J segment 0 bases; nucleotides outside the gene matches: 13. The chain's CDR3 is CACGMGDTSGLYTDKLIF. In DNA, the CDR3 is TGTGCCTGTGGGATGGGGGATACGTCGGGCTTGTACACCGATAAACTCATCTTT.

Remarks on this clone: The likely explanation is a read error, given a far larger clone one base away. Other DNA sequences of this sample code for an identical CDR3. The rearrangement links TRDV2 to TRDJ3, with 13 bases matching TRDD3. The CDR3 consists of 19 residues. Germline CDR1 is GEAIGNYY and CDR2 is EKD. This CDR3 is CACDKYWGIRSWDPRQMFF. The CDR3 DNA is TGTGCCTGTGACAAATACTGGGGGATACGCTCCTGGGACCCCCGACAGATGTTTTTC.

As regards this clone: This probably arose from a read error, given a far larger clone one base away. The gene calls are TRDV2 and TRDJ1; 7 bases fit TRDD3. This CDR3 comprises 14 residues. V lost 1 base, J lost 0 bases, and 1 base stayed unmatched. Germline lookup yields CDR1 GEAIGNYY and CDR2 EKD. The CDR3 nucleotides are TGTGCCTGTGACACTGGGGGACACACCGATAAACTCATCTTT. Translating it yields CACDTGGHTDKLIF.

This clone was counted a few times. This probably arose from a read error, given a far larger clone one base away. This CDR3 is also generated by other DNA sequences in the sample. The V call is TRDV1, the J call TRDJ2, with no clear D. The CDR3 consists of 15 residues. V was trimmed by 1 base and J by 4 bases, leaving 10 bases between them. From germline, CDR1 is TSWWSYY and CDR2 QGS. The CDR3 coding sequence is TGTGCTCTTGGGGAACGTCGCTTGGGGACAGCACAACTCTTCTTT. Translating gives CALGERRLGTAQLFF.

To note about this clone: This probably arose from a read error, given a far larger clone one base away. The chain employs TRAV29/DV5 and TRDJ2; 7 positions agree with TRDD3. The germline V gene has CDR1 NSMFDY and CDR2 ISSIKDK. The CDR3 loop spans 14 amino acids. The CDR3 spells CAASGLGVTAKLFF. The CDR3 DNA reads TGTGCAGCAAGCGGTCTGGGGGTGACAGCAAAACTCTTCTTT.

Worth noting for this clone: It differs at one base from a far larger clone, so likely a read error. The sample holds other DNA sequences that translate to the same CDR3. The chain joins TRDV2 to TRDJ3; 7 bases line up with TRDD3. The CDR3 consists of 16 residues. Germline CDR1 GEAIGNYY, CDR2 EKD. The CDR3 loop reads CACDWGSSWDTRQMFF. CDR3 coding DNA: TGTGCCTGTGACTGGGGGAGCTCCTGGGACACCCGGCAGATGTTTTTC.

This clone is deemed medium-sized (0.01 to 0.1%). The chain employs TRDV2 and TRDJ3; tentative D call: TRDD3 (6 bases). V was trimmed by 0 bases and J by 0 bases, leaving 8 bases between them. The V gene's germline CDR1 is GEAIGNYY and CDR2 EKD. The CDR3 is 17 residues long. Written as DNA, the CDR3 is TGTGCCTGTGACACCTGGGGGCTCTCCTGGGACACCCGACAGATGTTTTTC. Protein product: CACDTWGLSWDTRQMFF.

A note on this clone: A far bigger clonotype differs at one base, so this is likely a read error. No DNA is shown, since the ends of the CDR3 on it are uncertain; the CDR3 is the one TCRdb lists. The chain carries TRDV3 and TRDJ3; the table's D call of TRDD3 was not tested on the DNA. The CDR3 has 20 amino acids, counting both end residues. CDR1 is TVYSNPD and CDR2 is GDNSRS in the germline V gene (reference sequence). CDR3 amino acids: CACSYSCTGGSAWDARQMFF.